This entry features one T cell receptor (beta chain) sequence. Its antigen is currently unknown. Each TRB cDNA library was prepared by 5' RACE (with UMI labels). From its re-call of the 5' RACE reads, TCRdb lists each CDR3 protein once, without DNA. The sample includes roughly 80,000 distinct CDR3 sequences. The CDR3 runs to 12 residues. Germline-derived CDR1 and CDR2 are MNHEY and SMNVEV (reference sequence). These data come from a study of CXCR3-negative and CXCR3-positive naive CD8 T cells. Study-wide points: Comparison of naive subsets found surface CD5 to be comparable, and TCR strength was inferred on the basis of TRB CDR3 properties. Naive CXCR3-positive cells had TRB CDR3s more hydrophobic than those of CXCR3-negative naive cells.

The origin of this receptor is a human donor in good health. Some clones in this sample may be carry-over from other donors' samples. The sequenced material came from naive CXCR3+ CD8+ T cells from blood. Subset specified: CD45RO-CCR7+CD27+CD95- naive CD8+ T cells expressing CXCR3 (TNR3+). The chain is built from TRBV27 and TRBJ2-1. CDR3 in amino acids: CASIRQDDEQFF.